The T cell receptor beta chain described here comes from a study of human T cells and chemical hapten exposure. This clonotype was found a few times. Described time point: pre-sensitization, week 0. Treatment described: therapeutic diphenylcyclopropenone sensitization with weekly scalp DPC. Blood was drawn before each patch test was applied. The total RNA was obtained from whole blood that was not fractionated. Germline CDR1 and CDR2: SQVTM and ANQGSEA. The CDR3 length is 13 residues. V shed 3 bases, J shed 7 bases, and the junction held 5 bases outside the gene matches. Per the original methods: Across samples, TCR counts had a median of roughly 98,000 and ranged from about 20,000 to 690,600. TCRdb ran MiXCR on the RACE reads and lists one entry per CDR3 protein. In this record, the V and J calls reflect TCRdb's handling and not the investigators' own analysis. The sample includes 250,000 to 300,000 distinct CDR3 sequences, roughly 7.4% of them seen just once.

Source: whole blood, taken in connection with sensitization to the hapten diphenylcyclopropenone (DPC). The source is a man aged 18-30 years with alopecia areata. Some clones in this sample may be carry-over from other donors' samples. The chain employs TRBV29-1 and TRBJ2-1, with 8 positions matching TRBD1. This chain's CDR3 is CSVDSTGGNEQFF. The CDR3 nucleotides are TGCAGCGTTGATTCTACAGGGGGGAATGAGCAGTTCTTC.